This T cell receptor (beta chain) was profiled in a study of response to subunit inactivated influenza vaccine. General study results and limits: Each seasonal influenza vaccination, the authors suggested, recruits few new T cells.

Each CDR3 protein is one row after TCRdb ran MiXCR on the RT-PCR reads. The data contain around 570,000 distinct CDR3 sequences, about 10% of them singletons. A note on this clonotype: No antigen is known for it.

This CDR3 comprises 15 residues. Trimming took 4 bases from V and 7 from J, leaving 16 bases between them. From germline, CDR1 is SGHVS and CDR2 FNYEAQ. The same specimen was also included in a second study, on T cells expressing NK-cell markers. That source notes: TCR beta cDNA was generated via 5'RACE template switching incorporating UMIs. The study sequenced eight donors, seven HCMV-seropositive and one seronegative. Dominant NKG2C+ clonotypes made up about 1.0-7.5% of CD8+ T cells in about six donors. Similarly, these clonotypes led the CD3+CD56-NKG2C+ fraction as well in several donors.

This sequence was found in a man aged 50-59 years who received an inactivated influenza vaccine. Sequencing was performed on PBMCs from blood, taken on the day of vaccination. The V call is TRBV7-6, the J call TRBJ2-2; D might be TRBD1 or TRBD2, each matching 5 bases. CDR3 protein: CASSSTARAGGELFF. CDR3 nucleotides: TGTGCCAGCAGCTCTACGGCCAGGGCGGGCGGGGAGCTGTTTTTT.